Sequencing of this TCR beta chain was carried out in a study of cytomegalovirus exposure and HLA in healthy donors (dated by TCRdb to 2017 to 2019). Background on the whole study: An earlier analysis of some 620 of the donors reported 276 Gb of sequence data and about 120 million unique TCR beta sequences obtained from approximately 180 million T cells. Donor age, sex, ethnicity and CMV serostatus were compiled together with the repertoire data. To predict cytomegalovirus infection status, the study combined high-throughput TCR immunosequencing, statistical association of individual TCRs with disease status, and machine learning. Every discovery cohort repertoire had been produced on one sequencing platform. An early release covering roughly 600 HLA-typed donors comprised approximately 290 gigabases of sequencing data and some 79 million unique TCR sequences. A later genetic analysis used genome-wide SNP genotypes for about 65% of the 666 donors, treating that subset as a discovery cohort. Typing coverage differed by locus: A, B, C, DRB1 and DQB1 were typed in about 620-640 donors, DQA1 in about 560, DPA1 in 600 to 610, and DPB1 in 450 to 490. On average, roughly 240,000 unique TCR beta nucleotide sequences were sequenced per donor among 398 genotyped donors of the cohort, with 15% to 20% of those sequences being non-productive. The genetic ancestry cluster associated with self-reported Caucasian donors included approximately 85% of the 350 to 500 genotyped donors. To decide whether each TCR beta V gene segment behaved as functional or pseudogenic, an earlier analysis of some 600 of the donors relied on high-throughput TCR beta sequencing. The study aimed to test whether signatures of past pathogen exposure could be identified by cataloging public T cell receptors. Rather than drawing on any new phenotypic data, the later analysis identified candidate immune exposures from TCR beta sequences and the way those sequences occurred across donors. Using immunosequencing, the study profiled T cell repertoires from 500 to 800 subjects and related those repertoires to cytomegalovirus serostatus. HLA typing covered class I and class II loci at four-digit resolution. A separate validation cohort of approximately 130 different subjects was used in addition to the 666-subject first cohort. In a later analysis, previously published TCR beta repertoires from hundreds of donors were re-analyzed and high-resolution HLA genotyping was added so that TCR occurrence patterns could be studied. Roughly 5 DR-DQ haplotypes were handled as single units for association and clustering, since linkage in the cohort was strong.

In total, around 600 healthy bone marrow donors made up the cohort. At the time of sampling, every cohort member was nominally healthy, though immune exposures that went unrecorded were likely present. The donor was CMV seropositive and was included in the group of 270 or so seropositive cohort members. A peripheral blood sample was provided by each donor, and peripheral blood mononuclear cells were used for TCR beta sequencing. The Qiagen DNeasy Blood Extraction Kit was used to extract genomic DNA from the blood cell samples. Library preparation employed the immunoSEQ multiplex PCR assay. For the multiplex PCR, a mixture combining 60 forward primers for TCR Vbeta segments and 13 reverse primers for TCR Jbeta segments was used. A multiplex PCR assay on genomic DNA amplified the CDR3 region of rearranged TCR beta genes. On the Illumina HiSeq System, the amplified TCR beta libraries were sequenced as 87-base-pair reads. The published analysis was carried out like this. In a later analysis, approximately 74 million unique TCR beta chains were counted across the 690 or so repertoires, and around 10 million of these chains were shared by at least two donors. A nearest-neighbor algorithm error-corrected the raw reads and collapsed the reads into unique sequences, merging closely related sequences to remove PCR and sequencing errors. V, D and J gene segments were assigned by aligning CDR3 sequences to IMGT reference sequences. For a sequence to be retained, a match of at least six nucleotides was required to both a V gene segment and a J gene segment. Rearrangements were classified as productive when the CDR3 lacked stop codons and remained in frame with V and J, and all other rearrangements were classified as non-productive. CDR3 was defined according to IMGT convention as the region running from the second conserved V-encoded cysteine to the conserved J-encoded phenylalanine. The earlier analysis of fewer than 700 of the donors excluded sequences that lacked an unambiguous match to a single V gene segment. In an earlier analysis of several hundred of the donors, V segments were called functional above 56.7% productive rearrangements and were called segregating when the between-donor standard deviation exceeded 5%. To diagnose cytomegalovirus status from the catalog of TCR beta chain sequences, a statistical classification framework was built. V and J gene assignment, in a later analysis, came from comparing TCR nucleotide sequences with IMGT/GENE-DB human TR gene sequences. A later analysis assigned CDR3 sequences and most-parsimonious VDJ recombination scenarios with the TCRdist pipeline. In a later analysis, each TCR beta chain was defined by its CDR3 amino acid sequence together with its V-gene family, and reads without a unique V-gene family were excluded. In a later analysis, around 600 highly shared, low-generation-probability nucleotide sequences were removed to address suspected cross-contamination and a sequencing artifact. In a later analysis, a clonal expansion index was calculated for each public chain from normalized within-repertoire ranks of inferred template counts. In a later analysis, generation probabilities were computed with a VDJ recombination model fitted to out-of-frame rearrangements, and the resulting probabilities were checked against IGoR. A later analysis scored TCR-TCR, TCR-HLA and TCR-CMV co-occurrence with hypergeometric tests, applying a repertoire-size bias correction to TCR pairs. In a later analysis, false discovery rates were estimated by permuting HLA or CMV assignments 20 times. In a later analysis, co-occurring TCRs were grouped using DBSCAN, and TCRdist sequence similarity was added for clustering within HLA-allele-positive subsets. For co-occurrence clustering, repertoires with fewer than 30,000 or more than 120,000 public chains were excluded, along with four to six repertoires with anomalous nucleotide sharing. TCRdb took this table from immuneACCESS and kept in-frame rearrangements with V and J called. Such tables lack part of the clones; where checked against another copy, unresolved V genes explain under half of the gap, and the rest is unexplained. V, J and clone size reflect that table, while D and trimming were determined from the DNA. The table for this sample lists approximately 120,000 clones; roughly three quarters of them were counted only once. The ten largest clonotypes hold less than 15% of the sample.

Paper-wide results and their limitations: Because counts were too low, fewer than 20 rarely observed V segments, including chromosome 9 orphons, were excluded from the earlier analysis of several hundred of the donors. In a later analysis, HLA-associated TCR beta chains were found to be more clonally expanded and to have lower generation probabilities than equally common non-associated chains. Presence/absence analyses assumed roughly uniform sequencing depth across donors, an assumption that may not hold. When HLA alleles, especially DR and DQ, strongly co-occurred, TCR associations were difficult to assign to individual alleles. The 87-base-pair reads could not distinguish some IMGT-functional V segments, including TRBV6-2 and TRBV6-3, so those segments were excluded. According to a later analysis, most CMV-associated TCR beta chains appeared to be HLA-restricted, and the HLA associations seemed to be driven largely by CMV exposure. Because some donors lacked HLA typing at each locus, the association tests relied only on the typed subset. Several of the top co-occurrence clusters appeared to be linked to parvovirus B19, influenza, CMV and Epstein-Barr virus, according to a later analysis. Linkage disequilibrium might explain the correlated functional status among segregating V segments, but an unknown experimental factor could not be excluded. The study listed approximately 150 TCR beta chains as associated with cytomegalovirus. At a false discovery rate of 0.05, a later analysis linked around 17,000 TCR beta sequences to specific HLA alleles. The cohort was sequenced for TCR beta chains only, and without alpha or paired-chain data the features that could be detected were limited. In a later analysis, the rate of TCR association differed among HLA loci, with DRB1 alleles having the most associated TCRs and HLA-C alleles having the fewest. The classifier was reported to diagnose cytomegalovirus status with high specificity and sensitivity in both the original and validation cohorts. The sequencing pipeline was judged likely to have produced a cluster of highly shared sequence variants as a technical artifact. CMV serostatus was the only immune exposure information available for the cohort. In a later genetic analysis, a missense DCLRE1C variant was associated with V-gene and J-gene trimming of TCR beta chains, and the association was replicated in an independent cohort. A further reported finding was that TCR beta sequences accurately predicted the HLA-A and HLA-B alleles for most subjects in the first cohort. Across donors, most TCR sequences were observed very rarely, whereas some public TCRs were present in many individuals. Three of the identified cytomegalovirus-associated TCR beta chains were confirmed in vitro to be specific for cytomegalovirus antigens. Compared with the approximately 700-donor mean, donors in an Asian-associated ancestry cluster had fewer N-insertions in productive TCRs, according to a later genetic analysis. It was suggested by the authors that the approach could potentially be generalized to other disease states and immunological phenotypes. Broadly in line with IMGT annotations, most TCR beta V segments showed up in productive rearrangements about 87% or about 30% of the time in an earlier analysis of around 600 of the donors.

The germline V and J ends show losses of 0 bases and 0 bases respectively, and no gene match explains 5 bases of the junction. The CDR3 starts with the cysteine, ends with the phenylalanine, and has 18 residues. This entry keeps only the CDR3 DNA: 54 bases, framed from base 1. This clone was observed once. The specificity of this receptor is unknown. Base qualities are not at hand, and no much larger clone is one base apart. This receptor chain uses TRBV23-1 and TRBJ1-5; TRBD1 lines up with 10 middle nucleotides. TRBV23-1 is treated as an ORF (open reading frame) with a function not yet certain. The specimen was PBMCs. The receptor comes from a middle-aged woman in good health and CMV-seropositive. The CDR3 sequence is CASSQSRTGGYSNQPQHF. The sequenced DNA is TGCGCCAGCAGTCAATCCCGGACAGGGGGTTATAGCAATCAGCCCCAGCATTTT.